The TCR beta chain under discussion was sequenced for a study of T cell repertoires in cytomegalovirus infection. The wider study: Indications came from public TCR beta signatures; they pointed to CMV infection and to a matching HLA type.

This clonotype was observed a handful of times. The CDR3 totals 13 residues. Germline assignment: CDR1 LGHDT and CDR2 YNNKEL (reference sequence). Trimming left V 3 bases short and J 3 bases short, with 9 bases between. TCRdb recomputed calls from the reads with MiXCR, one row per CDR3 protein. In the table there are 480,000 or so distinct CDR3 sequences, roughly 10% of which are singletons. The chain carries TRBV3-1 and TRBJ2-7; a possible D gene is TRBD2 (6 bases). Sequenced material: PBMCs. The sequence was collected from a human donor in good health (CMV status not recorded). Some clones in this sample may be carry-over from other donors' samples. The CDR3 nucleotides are TGTGCCAGCAGCCACTTGGGGGGCTACGAGCAGTACTTC. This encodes CASSHLGGYEQYF.